Below are 30 T cell receptor beta chains sequenced from a single sample in a study of T cells in localized non-small cell lung cancer. Method: immunoSEQ multiplex PCR; TCRdb's copy keeps in-frame clones and lacks some. The data hold 90,000 or so clones, with approximately 90% observed a single time. The sample in question was peripheral blood, obtained before any cancer treatment. The source is a man aged 35-75 years with stage I squamous cell lung carcinoma.

The chain uses TRBV7-9 and TRBJ2-1, with TRBD1 matching over 10 bases. The CDR3 is 15 amino acids. Germline CDR1 is SEHNR and CDR2 is FQNEAQ (reference sequence). V lost 10 bases, J lost 4 bases, and 10 bases stayed unmatched. Here the CDR3 reads CATYHRDRGYNEQFF. The CDR3 DNA follows: TGTGCCACTTACCACCGGGACAGGGGTTACAATGAGCAGTTCTTC.

In its sample, this clone was seen once. V usage is TRBV6-5 and J usage is TRBJ2-3; 7 nucleotides agree with TRBD2. The CDR3 covers 15 residues. Losses at the gene ends were 4 bases for V and 0 bases for J; bases not matched to a gene: 4. Germline-derived CDR1 and CDR2 are MNHEY and SVGAGI. This CDR3 is CASSWGGTSTDTQYF. CDR3 coding DNA: TGTGCCAGCAGTTGGGGAGGGACTAGCACAGATACGCAGTATTTT.

The genes are TRBV5-8 and TRBJ1-5; D is unclear. Germline values: CDR1 SGHTS, CDR2 YDEGEE. Deletions cut 1 base from V and 3 bases from J, with 20 bases between. This CDR3 comprises 18 residues. Here the CDR3 reads CASSLYRNGFSFNQPQHF. The CDR3 DNA sequence: TGTGCCAGCAGCTTGTATAGAAACGGGTTCTCCTTCAATCAGCCCCAGCATTTT.

This clone was seen a single time. This chain connects TRBV5-4 to TRBJ2-1; TRBD2 might be the D (7 bases). The germline gives CDR1 SGHNT, CDR2 YYREEE (reference sequence). V was trimmed by 1 base and J by 6 bases, leaving 14 bases between them. The CDR3 sequence is 15 residues long. The CDR3 is CASSLTGGLSNEQFF. In DNA, the CDR3 is TGTGCCAGCAGCTTGACGGGGGGCCTATCCAATGAGCAGTTCTTC.

CDR3 residues: CASSITGQGPGSYNEQFF. In nucleotides, the CDR3 is TGTGCCAGTAGTATCACCGGACAGGGACCGGGCTCCTACAATGAGCAGTTCTTC. This chain connects TRBV19 to TRBJ2-1, with 8 positions matching TRBD1. The V gene's germline CDR1 is LNHDA and CDR2 SQIVND (reference sequence). The ends lost 3 bases at V and 0 bases at J; junction bases unmatched: 10. The CDR3 has 18 amino acids.

The gene calls are TRBV27 and TRBJ1-3, with D perhaps matching TRBD1 (5 bases). V was pared by 2 bases and J by 0 bases, with 11 bases between. The CDR3 totals 16 residues. CDR1 and CDR2 (germline): MNHEY, SMNVEV (reference sequence). The CDR3 DNA follows: TGTGCCAGCAGTTTAAAGGGGCAGTACTCTGGAAACACCATATATTTT. Residues: CASSLKGQYSGNTIYF.

V usage is TRBV30 and J usage is TRBJ2-7; TRBD1 is a possible D gene (7 bases). In germline, CDR1 is GTSNPN, CDR2 SVGIG (reference sequence). CDR3 length equals 15 residues. V was cut by 2 bases and J by 2 bases, with 16 bases left in between. The CDR3: CAWSTQQGGTYEQYF. For the CDR3, the DNA is TGTGCCTGGAGTACCCAGCAGGGGGGAACCTACGAGCAGTACTTC.

The chain carries TRBV5-1 and TRBJ2-7; D possibly corresponds to TRBD1 (6 bases). This CDR3 comprises 13 residues. Germline V CDR1 and CDR2: SGHRS, YFSETQ. The germline V and J ends were trimmed by 1 base and 4 bases, with 9 bases remaining between them. The CDR3 is CASSLFQGYEQYF. The CDR3 DNA sequence: TGCGCCAGCAGCTTGTTCCAGGGGTACGAGCAGTACTTC. The full variable domain, with the rest looked up from reference TRBV5-1 and TRBJ2-7, is KAGVTQTPRYLIKTRGQQVTLSCSPISGHRSVSWYQQTPGQGLQFLFEYFSETQRNKGNFPGRFSGRQFSNSRSEMNVSTLELGDSALYLCASSLFQGYEQYFGPGTRLTVT.

The CDR3 DNA reads TGTGCCAGCAGCTCCCAAGCGACGGCTAACTATGGCTACACCTTC. This translates into CASSSQATANYGYTF. The chain has TRBV7-9 and TRBJ1-2; unclear D gene. CDR3 length equals 15 residues. Trimming removed 4 bases at V and 0 bases at J, with 12 bases between. Per the germline V gene, CDR1 is SEHNR and CDR2 is FQNEAQ (reference sequence).

Only one count was recorded for this clone. This chain uses TRBV6-5 with TRBJ1-2; unclear D gene. Trimming left V 6 bases short and J 8 bases short, with 16 bases between. CDR3 length: 13 amino acids. The V gene's germline CDR1 is MNHEY and CDR2 SVGAGI. The CDR3 sequence is CASSASGRRGYTF. The DNA for the CDR3 is TGTGCCAGCAGCGCCTCGGGTCGGAGGGGCTACACCTTC.

The chain recombines TRBV5-1 with TRBJ1-4; a possible D gene is TRBD1 (5 bases). Per germline, CDR1 SGHRS and CDR2 YFSETQ. The CDR3 is 15 residues long. V lost 4 bases and J lost 4, with 14 bases in between. The DNA of the CDR3 is TGCGCCAGCAGCGAAGGGACGGGCCTTAATGAAAAACTGTTTTTT. Protein: CASSEGTGLNEKLFF.

The chain links TRBV5-1 to TRBJ2-7; TRBD1 aligns across 8 bases. This CDR3 spans 15 amino acids. Germline-derived CDR1 and CDR2 are SGHRS and YFSETQ. The V segment lost 0 bases and the J segment 7 bases; nucleotides outside the gene matches: 9. This chain's CDR3 is CASSLDGQGLREQYF. The CDR3 DNA is TGCGCCAGCAGCTTGGACGGACAGGGTTTAAGGGAGCAGTACTTC.

The chain carries TRBV5-6 and TRBJ2-5; D may correspond to TRBD1 or TRBD2 (5 bases each). V lost 0 bases, J lost 4 bases, and 7 bases lay in between. CDR1 and CDR2 (germline): SGHDT, YYEEEE. The CDR3 has 13 residues. This CDR3 is CASSLGGRETQYF. The CDR3 region has the DNA TGTGCCAGCAGCTTGGGGGGGAGAGAGACCCAGTACTTC.

This clone was seen only once. This chain joins TRBV11-2 and TRBJ1-1; tentative D call: TRBD1 (5 bases). Trimming cost V 1 base and J 10 bases, with 13 bases left between them. The germline V gene has CDR1 SGHAT and CDR2 FQNNGV. The CDR3 is 13 residues long. CDR3 residues: CASSLGAGVVAFF. The CDR3 DNA reads as TGTGCCAGCAGCTTAGGGGCGGGGGTAGTAGCTTTCTTT.

The gene calls are TRBV6-1 and TRBJ1-2, with D tentatively TRBD1 (5 bases). Trimming removed 2 bases at V and 8 bases at J, with 9 bases between. This CDR3 has 12 residues. Germline-derived CDR1 and CDR2 are MNHNS and SASEGT. CDR3 in amino acids: CASSERGEGYTF. The DNA for the CDR3 is TGTGCCAGCAGTGAAAGGGGTGAGGGCTACACCTTC.

The V gene is TRBV4-3, the J gene TRBJ2-1; 8 bases map to TRBD2. The CDR3 extends over 15 amino acids. Germline trimming cut 0 bases from V and 14 bases from J; bases unmatched to any gene: 12. CDR1 is LGHNA, CDR2 YSLEER, per germline. CDR3 sequence: CASSQDHQTSAYKFF. CDR3 bases: TGCGCCAGCAGCCAAGATCATCAGACTAGCGCCTATAAGTTCTTC.

The sample holds one count of this clone. This chain links TRBV25-1 with TRBJ1-6; D ambiguous. The V gene's germline CDR1 is MGHDK and CDR2 SYGVNS. This CDR3 region has 13 residues. Trimming shortened V by 2 bases and J by 7 bases, and 6 bases separated the two germline ends. CDR3 loop: CASSEIRNSPLHF. DNA of the CDR3: TGTGCCAGCAGTGAAATTAGGAATTCACCCCTCCACTTT. Full variable domain (rest looked up from reference TRBV25-1 and TRBJ1-6): EADIYQTPRYLVIGTGKKITLECSQTMGHDKMYWYQQDPGMELHLIHYSYGVNSTEKGDLSSESTVSRIRTEHFPLTLESARPSHTSQYLCASSEIRNSPLHFGNGTRLTVT.

The chain carries TRBV5-4 and TRBJ1-1; D is uncertain. The CDR3 has 12 residues. CDR1 and CDR2 from the germline V gene are SGHNT and YYREEE (reference sequence). Trimming left V 1 base short and J 2 bases short, with 3 bases between. CDR3 loop: CASSLRNTEAFF. The DNA of the CDR3 is TGTGCCAGCAGCTTGCGAAACACTGAAGCTTTCTTT.

The rearrangement uses TRBV7-3 and TRBJ2-3; D ambiguous. CDR1 and CDR2 (germline): SGHTA, FQGTGA. V gave up 1 base and J gave up 3 bases, with 8 bases separating them. The CDR3 extends over 14 amino acids. The CDR3 region has the DNA TGTGCCAGCAGCTTAAAGGGTGAGACAGATACGCAGTATTTT. Amino acid sequence: CASSLKGETDTQYF.

The chain is built from TRBV7-2 and TRBJ2-1; D remains unclear. Germline assignment: CDR1 SGHTA and CDR2 FQGNSA. The CDR3 consists of 14 residues. V shed 1 base and J shed 7 bases, with 11 bases lying between them. The chain's CDR3 is CASSLVYSLNEQFF. CDR3 nucleotide sequence: TGTGCCAGCAGCTTAGTCTACAGCCTGAATGAGCAGTTCTTC.

The rearrangement uses TRBV18 and TRBJ2-2; the match to TRBD1 covers 9 bases. Looked up from germline, CDR1 is KGHSH and CDR2 is LQKENI. This CDR3 is built from 16 residues. The V gene end was trimmed by 1 base and the J gene end by 4 bases; junction bases not matched to a gene: 4. The CDR3 nucleotides are TGTGCCAGCTCACCACAGGGACAGGGCCCCACCGGGGAGCTGTTTTTT. This codes for CASSPQGQGPTGELFF.

The sample holds one count of this clone. The rearrangement uses TRBV7-8 and TRBJ2-1; 8 bases align to TRBD1. V shed 7 bases, J shed 3 bases, and the junction held 5 bases outside the gene matches. The CDR3 extends over 14 amino acids. Germline loops: CDR1 SGHVS, CDR2 FQNEAQ. CDR3 DNA: TGTGCCAGCAAGGGGACAGGCAGCTACAATGAGCAGTTCTTC. Its protein product is CASKGTGSYNEQFF.

V gene TRBV5-1 combines with J gene TRBJ2-2; D gene uncertain. The CDR3 length is 16 residues. V lost 1 base to trimming and J lost 0 bases, with 10 bases between them. Germline V CDR1 and CDR2: SGHRS, YFSETQ. CDR3 bases: TGCGCCAGCAGCTTGAATGCCAGGTCGAACACCGGGGAGCTGTTTTTT. As protein: CASSLNARSNTGELFF.

This chain uses TRBV13 with TRBJ1-2; D is unresolved. The CDR3 length is 15 residues. Per the germline V gene, CDR1 is PRHDT and CDR2 is FYEKMQ (reference sequence). Trimming pared 4 bases from V and 0 bases from J, leaving 12 bases between. CDR3 DNA sequence: TGTGCCAGCAGCTCATCCTACAGAGCTAACTATGGCTACACCTTC. This translates into CASSSSYRANYGYTF.

In nucleotides, the CDR3 is TGCGCCAGCAGGGAGGGGACTGGAAACACCATATATTTT. Translating gives CASREGTGNTIYF. The gene calls are TRBV5-1 and TRBJ1-3, with TRBD1 as a possible D gene (5 bases). Deletions cut 5 bases from V and 2 bases from J, with 8 bases between. The CDR3 extends over 13 amino acids. CDR1 and CDR2 (germline): SGHRS, YFSETQ.

The chain couples TRBV6-1 to TRBJ2-5; D is unresolved. Germline CDR1 and CDR2: MNHNS and SASEGT. Trimming shortened V by 4 bases and J by 2 bases, and 14 bases separated the two germline ends. The CDR3 consists of 15 residues. CDR3 DNA sequence: TGTGCCAGCAGTGTGTGGGCCAGCCCGCAAGAGACCCAGTACTTC. The encoded protein is CASSVWASPQETQYF.

The rearrangement joins TRBV20-1 to TRBJ2-7, with D perhaps TRBD2 (6 bases). The CDR3 runs 11 residues. Germline V gives CDR1 DFQATT, CDR2 SNEGSKA (reference sequence). The DNA for the CDR3 is TGCAGCCCGGAGGGGCGGCACGAGCAGTACTTC. Protein: CSPEGRHEQYF.

The rearrangement joins TRBV6-1 to TRBJ2-7; 7 bases line up with TRBD1. CDR3 length: 15 amino acids. J lost 0 bases, V lost 7 bases, and 9 bases had no gene match. Germline lookup yields CDR1 MNHNS and CDR2 SASEGT. This CDR3 is CASNSARQGSYEQYF. Here the CDR3 DNA reads TGTGCCAGCAATTCAGCACGACAGGGCTCCTACGAGCAGTACTTC.

V is TRBV5-1 and J is TRBJ2-5, with 11 bases matching TRBD2. Germline V CDR1 and CDR2: SGHRS, YFSETQ. The CDR3 has 17 amino acids. Trimming removed 3 bases from V and 5 bases from J; junction bases left unmatched: 12. CDR3 residues: CASSSRVAGGPMETQYF. The CDR3 DNA follows: TGCGCCAGCAGCTCCAGGGTAGCGGGGGGGCCTATGGAGACCCAGTACTTC.

CDR3 coding DNA: TGTGCCAGCAGTCTAAGCAAGGGAGACTATGGCTACACCTTC. Translation gives CASSLSKGDYGYTF. The chain carries TRBV6-1 and TRBJ1-2; D gene unclear. The V end lost 5 bases, the J end lost 3 bases, and 13 bases lay between the germline ends. This CDR3 region has 14 residues. CDR1 MNHNS and CDR2 SASEGT come from the germline V gene.